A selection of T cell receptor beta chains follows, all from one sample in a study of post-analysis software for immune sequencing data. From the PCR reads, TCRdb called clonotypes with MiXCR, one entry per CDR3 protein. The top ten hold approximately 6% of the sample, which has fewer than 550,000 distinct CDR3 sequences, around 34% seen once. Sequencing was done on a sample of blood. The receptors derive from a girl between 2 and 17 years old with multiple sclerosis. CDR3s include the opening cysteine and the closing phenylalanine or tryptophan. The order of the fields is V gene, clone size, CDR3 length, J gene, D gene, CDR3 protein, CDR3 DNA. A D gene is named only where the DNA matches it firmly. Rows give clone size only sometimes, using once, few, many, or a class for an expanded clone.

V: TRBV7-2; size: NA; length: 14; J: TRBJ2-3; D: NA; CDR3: CALPLTAGTDTQYF; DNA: TGTGCCCTCCCCCTTACAGCCGGCACAGATACGCAGTATTTT
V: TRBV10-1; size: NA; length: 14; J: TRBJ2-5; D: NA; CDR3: CASSEGPAGETQYF; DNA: TGCGCCAGCAGTGAGGGGCCAGCTGGAGAGACCCAGTACTTC
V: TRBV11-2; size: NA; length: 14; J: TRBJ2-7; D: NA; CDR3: CASSPRRDTYERYF; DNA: TGTGCCAGCAGCCCCCGACGCGATACCTACGAGCGGTACTTC
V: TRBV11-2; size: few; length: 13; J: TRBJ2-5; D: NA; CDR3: CASSPHSGETQYF; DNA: TGTGCCAGCAGCCCCCATTCGGGGGAGACCCAGTACTTC
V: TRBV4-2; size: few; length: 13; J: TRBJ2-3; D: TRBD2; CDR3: CASSLTSMDTQYF; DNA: TGTGCCAGCAGCCTGACTAGCATGGATACGCAGTATTTT
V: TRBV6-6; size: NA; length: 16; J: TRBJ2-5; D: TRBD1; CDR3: CASSYRTGDVRETQYF; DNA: TGTGCCAGCAGTTACAGGACAGGGGATGTCAGGGAGACCCAGTACTTC
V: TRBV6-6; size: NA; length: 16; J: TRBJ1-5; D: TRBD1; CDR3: CASSSGTGGSNQPQHF; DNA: TGTGCCAGCAGCTCCGGGACAGGGGGATCCAATCAGCCCCAGCATTTT
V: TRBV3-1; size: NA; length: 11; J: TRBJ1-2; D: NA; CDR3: CASSQEAGCTF; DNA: TGTGCCAGCAGCCAAGAGGCTGGCTGCACCTTC
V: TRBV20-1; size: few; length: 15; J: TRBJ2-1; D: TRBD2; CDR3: CSARGKFSGYNEQFF; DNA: TGCAGTGCTAGAGGAAAGTTTAGCGGGTACAATGAGCAGTTCTTC
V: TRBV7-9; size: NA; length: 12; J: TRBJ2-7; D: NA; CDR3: CASSLDMVEQYF; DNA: TGTGCCAGCAGCTTAGATATGGTCGAGCAGTACTTC
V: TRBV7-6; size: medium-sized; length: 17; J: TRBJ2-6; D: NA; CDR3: CASSLLQQGPGANVLTF; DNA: TGTGCCAGCAGCCTACTACAACAGGGCCCTGGGGCCAACGTCCTGACTTTC
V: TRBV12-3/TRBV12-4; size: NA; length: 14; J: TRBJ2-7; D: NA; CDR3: CASSAWDRPYEQYF; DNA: TGTGCCAGCAGTGCCTGGGACCGCCCCTACGAGCAGTACTTC
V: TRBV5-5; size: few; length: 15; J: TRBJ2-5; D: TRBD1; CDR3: CASSFGTGGLETQYF; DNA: TGTGCCAGCAGCTTCGGGACAGGGGGCTTGGAGACCCAGTACTTC
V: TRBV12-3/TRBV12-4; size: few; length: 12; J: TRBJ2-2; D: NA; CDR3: CAVAESTGELFF; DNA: TGTGCCGTAGCGGAGTCCACCGGGGAGCTGTTTTTT
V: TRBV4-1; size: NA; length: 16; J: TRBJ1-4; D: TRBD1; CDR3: CASNPNPGQGLEKLFF; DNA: TGCGCCAGCAACCCCAACCCGGGACAGGGTCTTGAAAAACTGTTTTTT
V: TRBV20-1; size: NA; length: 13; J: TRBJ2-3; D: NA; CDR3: CSARVLRTDTQYF; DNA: TGCAGTGCTAGAGTTTTGAGAACAGATACGCAGTATTTT
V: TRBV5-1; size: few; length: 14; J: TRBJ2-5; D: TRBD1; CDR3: CASRRQGAQETQYF; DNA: TGCGCCAGCAGAAGACAGGGCGCACAAGAGACCCAGTACTTC
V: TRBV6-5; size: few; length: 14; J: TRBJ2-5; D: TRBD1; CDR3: CASSSYRGEETQYF; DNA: TGTGCCAGCAGTTCATACAGGGGAGAAGAGACCCAGTACTTC
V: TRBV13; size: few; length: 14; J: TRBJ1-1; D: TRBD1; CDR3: CASSPDRAGTEAFF; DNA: TGTGCCAGCAGCCCTGACAGGGCTGGGACTGAAGCTTTCTTT
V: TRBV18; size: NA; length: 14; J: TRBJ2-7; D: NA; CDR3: CASSPLIDSYEQYF; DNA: TGTGCCAGCTCACCACTAATCGACTCCTACGAGCAGTACTTC
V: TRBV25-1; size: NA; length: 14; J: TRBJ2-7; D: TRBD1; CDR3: CATTKTGKVNEQYF; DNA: TGTGCCACCACCAAGACAGGGAAGGTCAACGAGCAGTACTTC
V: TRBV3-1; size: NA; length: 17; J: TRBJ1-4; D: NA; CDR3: CASSPLGKGDEEEKLFF; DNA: TGTGCCAGCAGCCCACTTGGGAAGGGGGACGAGGAGGAAAAACTGTTTTTT
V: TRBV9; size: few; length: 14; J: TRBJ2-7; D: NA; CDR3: CASSPGAFSYEQYF; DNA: TGTGCCAGCAGCCCCGGAGCTTTTTCCTACGAGCAGTACTTC
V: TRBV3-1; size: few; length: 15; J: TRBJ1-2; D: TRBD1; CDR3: CASSQQGQGIGGYTF; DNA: TGTGCCAGCAGCCAACAGGGACAGGGTATCGGTGGCTACACCTTC
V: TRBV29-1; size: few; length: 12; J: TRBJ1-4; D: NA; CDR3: CSVGRNNEKLFF; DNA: TGCAGCGTTGGACGGAATAATGAAAAACTGTTTTTT
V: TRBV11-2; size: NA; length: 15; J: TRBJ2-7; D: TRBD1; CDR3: CASSLDRDSAYEQYF; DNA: TGTGCCAGCAGCTTAGATAGGGACAGTGCCTACGAGCAGTACTTC